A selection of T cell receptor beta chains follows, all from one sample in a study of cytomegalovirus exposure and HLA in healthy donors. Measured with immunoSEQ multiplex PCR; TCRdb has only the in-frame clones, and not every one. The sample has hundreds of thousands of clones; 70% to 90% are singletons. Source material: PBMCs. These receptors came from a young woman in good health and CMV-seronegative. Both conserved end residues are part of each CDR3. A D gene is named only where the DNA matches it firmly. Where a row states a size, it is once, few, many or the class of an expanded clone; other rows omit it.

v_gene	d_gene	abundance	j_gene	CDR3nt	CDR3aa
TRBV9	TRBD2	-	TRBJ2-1	TGTGCCAGCAGCGTAGTGGCTAGCGGCAACAATGAGCAGTTCTTC	CASSVVASGNNEQFF
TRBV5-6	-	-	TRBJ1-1	TGTGCCAGCAGCTTGCTCGCAGGGATTCCACCCTTGGACACTGAAGCTTTCTTT	CASSLLAGIPPLDTEAFF
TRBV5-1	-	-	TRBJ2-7	TGCGCCAGCAGGGCGGGGTCCGGGACAGACCATTCCTACGAGCAGTACTTC	CASRAGSGTDHSYEQYF
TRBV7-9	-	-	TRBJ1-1	TGTGCCAGCAGCCTGAGACAGTCTGAAGCTTTCTTT	CASSLRQSEAFF
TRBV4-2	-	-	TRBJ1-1	TGTGCCAGCAGCCAGGACAGCCCGAGGGTTAGTGAAGCTTTCTTT	CASSQDSPRVSEAFF
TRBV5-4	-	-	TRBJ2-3	TGTGCCAGCAGCTTGGCTACTAGCACAGATACGCAGTATTTT	CASSLATSTDTQYF
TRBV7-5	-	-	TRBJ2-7	TGTGTCAGAAGCTGGGACGTTGGAGCGGGGCCCTACGAGCAGTACTTC	CVRSWDVGAGPYEQYF
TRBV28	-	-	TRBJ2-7	TGTGCCAGCAGTTTAAAGAGGCTCGAGCAGTACTTC	CASSLKRLEQYF
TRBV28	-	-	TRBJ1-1	TGTGCCAGCATAAATCCCGGGGGGCCTACTGAAGCTTTCTTT	CASINPGGPTEAFF
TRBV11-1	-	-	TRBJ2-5	TGTGCCAGCAGCGCGAAGTTAGAGACCCAGTACTTC	CASSAKLETQYF
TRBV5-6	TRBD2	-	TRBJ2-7	TGTGCCAGCAGCTTGGGCGGGAGGGTTGCCGAGCAGTACTTC	CASSLGGRVAEQYF
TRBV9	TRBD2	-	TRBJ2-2	TGTGCCAGCAGCCCCCAGGGACTAGCGGGAGAGAGGCGCACCGGGGAGCTGTTTTTT	CASSPQGLAGERRTGELFF
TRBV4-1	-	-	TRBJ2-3	TGCGCCAGCAGCAACTTAGGCCTAGCAAGCACAGATACGCAGTATTTT	CASSNLGLASTDTQYF
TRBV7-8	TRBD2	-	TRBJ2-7	TGTGCCAGCAGCTTTTTAAGCGGGAGTGACGAGCAGTACTTC	CASSFLSGSDEQYF
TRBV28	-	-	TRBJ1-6	TGTGCCAGCAGTCTACAGAGCTCCTATAATTCACCCCTCCACTTT	CASSLQSSYNSPLHF
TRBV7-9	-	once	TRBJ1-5	TGTGCCAGCAGCTTAGGTCCGCGTCAGCCCCAGCATTTT	CASSLGPRQPQHF
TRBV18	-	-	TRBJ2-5	TGTGCCAGCTCCCCTAACCAAGAGACCCAGTACTTC	CASSPNQETQYF
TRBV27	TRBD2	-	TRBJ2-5	TGTGCCAGCAAGGCAGCGGGAAGCCTGGAGACCCAGTACTTC	CASKAAGSLETQYF
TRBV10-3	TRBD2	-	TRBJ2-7	TGTGCCATCAGTGGGACTTTAGCGGGAGGTCCTTCCGAGCAGTACTTC	CAISGTLAGGPSEQYF
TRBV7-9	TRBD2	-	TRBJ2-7	TGTGCCAGCAGCTTAGGGCAGGGAGGGTACGAGCAGTACTTC	CASSLGQGGYEQYF
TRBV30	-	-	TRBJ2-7	TGTGCCTGGAGTGTAGGCCGGAGTCGGGAGCAGTACTTC	CAWSVGRSREQYF
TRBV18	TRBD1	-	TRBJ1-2	TGTGCCAGCTCACCCACCTCGGGACAGGGAATCCTCTATGGCTACACCTTC	CASSPTSGQGILYGYTF
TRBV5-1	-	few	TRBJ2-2	TGCGCCAGCGTACAGGGCCTTGCTCCCTCGAACACCGGGGAGCTGTTTTTT	CASVQGLAPSNTGELFF
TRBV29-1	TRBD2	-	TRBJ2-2	TGCAGCGTTGCGTATTTTGGCGGACTAGCGGGATTAAACACCGGGGAGCTGTTTTTT	CSVAYFGGLAGLNTGELFF
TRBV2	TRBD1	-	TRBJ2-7	TGTGCCAGCAGTGTTACCGGGACAGGGCTTCCCGAGCAGTACTTC	CASSVTGTGLPEQYF
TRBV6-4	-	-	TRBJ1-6	TGTGCCAGCAGTGTGCCGAGCTCCTATAATTCACCCCTCCACTTT	CASSVPSSYNSPLHF
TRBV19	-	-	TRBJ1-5	TGTGCCAGTAGTATCGGTCCAGGGCGGCCTCAGCCCCAGCATTTT	CASSIGPGRPQPQHF
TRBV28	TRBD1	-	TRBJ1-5	TGTGCCAGCAGCAACGTACCCGGGACAGGGGGCGCGATCACAAGTCAGCCCCAGCATTTT	CASSNVPGTGGAITSQPQHF
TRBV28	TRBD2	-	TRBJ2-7	TGTGCCAGCCAGGAGCGGGGGGCGGACTACGAGCAGTACTTC	CASQERGADYEQYF
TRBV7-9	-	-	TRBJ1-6	TGTGCCAGCAGCTTAGCCGCAGGGCCGAGAGGCTCACCCCTCCACTTT	CASSLAAGPRGSPLHF
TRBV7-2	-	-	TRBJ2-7	TGTGCCAGCAGCTTGGGCAGAGCCTACGAGCAGTACTTC	CASSLGRAYEQYF
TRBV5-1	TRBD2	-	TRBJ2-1	TGCGCCAGCAGCTTCCAGGAAACTAGCGGGAGACATGAGCAGTTCTTC	CASSFQETSGRHEQFF
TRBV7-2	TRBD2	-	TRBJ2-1	TGTGCCAGCAGCTACAGCGGGAGTGAGAATGAGCAGTTCTTC	CASSYSGSENEQFF
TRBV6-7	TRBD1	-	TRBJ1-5	TGTGCCAGCAGTTGGGACAGACCCAATCAGCCCCAGCATTTT	CASSWDRPNQPQHF
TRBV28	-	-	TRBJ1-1	TGTGCCAGCAGTGGGAGTCTCGGAGTGAACACTGAAGCTTTCTTT	CASSGSLGVNTEAFF
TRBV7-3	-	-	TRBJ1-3	TGTGCCAGCAGCTTAGAGGTCGGGTTGGGAAACACCATATATTTT	CASSLEVGLGNTIYF